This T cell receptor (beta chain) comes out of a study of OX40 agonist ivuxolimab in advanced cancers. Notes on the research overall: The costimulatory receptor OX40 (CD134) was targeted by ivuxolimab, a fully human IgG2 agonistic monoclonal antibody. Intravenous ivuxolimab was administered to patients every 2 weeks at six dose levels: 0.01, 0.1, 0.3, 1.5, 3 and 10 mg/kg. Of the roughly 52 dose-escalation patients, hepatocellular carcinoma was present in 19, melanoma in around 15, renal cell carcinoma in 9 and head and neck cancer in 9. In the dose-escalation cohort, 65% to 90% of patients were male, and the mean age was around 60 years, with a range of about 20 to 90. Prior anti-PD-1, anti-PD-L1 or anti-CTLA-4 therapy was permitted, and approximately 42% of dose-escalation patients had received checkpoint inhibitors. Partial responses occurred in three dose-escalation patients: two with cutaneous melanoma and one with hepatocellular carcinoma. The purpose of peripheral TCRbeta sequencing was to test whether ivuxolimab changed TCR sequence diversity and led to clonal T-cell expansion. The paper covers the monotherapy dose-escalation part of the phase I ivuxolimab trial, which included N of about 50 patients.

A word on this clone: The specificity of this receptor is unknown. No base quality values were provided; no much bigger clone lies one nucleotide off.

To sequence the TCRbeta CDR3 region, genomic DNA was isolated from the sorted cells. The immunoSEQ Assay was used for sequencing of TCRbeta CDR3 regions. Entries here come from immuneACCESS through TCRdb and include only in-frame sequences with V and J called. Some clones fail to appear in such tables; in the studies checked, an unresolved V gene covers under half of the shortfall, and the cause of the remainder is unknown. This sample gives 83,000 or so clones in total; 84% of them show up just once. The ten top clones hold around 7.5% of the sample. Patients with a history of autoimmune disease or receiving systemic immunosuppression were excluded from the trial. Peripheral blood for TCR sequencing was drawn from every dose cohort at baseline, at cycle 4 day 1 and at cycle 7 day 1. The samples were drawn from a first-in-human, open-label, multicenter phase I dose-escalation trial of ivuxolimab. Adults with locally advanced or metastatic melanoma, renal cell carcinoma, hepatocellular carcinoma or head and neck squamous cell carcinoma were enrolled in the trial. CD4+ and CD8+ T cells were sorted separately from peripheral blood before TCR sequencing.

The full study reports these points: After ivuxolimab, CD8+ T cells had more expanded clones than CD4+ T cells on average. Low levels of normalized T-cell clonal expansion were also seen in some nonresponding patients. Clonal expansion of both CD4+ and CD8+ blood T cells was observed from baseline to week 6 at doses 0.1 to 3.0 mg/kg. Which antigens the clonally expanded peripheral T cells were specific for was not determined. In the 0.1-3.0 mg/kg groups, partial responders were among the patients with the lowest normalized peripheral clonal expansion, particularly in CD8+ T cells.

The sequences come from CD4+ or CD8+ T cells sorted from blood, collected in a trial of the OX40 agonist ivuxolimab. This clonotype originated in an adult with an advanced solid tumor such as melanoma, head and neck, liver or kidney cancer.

The nucleotide sequence reads TGTGCCAGCAGCCGGAGGCAGGGTCTGGTCACTGAAGCTTTCTTT. This is translated as CASSRRQGLVTEAFF. This sequence uses TRBV11-3 and TRBJ1-1, and possibly TRBD1, on 5 matching bases. Reading the germline V gene gives CDR1 SGHNT and CDR2 YENEEA. There are 15 amino acids in the CDR3, from cysteine to phenylalanine inclusive. The read is trimmed to its CDR3 DNA, 45 bases read in frame from base 1. V is clipped by 5 bases and J by 4 bases, and the sequence between their germline boundaries is 17 bases long.